The 19 T cell receptor beta chains reported below all come from one sample, sequenced in a study of identical twins (dated by TCRdb to the mid-2010s). Library construction relied on 5' RACE. Reads for this sample came from an Illumina HiSeq 2000. TCRdb passed the public sequencing reads through fastp at Q25 and MiXCR, retaining productive beta sequences. Every entry covers one CDR3 protein and lists the most common genes and DNA from its rows. The sample has about 520,000 distinct CDR3 sequences on record, around 20% of them singletons. The ten largest clonotypes hold about 0.91% of the sample. The data were also submitted as part of a second study, on T cells expressing NK-cell markers.

The sequenced sample was CD4+ T cells sorted from blood. These receptors were obtained from a woman aged 18-35 years in good health.

This clonotype was counted many times. The chain combines TRBV29-1 with TRBJ2-3; no clear D. V was trimmed by 2 bases and J by 4 bases, leaving 19 bases between them. CDR3 length equals 16 residues. The germline gives CDR1 SQVTM, CDR2 ANQGSEA. The DNA for the CDR3 is TGCAGCGTTGAATCCCGGATCGGAAGTAGTTCAGATACGCAGTATTTT. Encoded protein: CSVESRIGSSSDTQYF.

This clonotype turned up a few times. V and J are TRBV15 and TRBJ2-5; 9 bases align to TRBD2. Germline values: CDR1 LNHNV, CDR2 YYDKDF (reference sequence). After removal of 0 bases from V and 4 bases from J, the junction contained 12 bases not matched to a gene. The CDR3 is made up of 18 amino acids. CDR3 sequence reads: CATSRDGIAGARGETQYF. DNA of the CDR3: TGTGCCACCAGCAGAGATGGAATAGCGGGGGCGAGGGGAGAGACCCAGTACTTC.

V usage is TRBV5-1 and J usage is TRBJ1-2; D is perhaps TRBD1 (5 bases). Germline values: CDR1 SGHRS, CDR2 YFSETQ. The CDR3 sequence is 13 residues long. V lost 1 base, J lost 6 bases, and 10 bases lay in between. CDR3 loop: CASSLQGEDGYTF. CDR3 nucleotide sequence: TGCGCCAGCAGCTTGCAGGGAGAAGATGGCTACACCTTC.

The chain employs TRBV25-1 and TRBJ1-2; 8 bases line up with TRBD1. CDR3 length equals 16 residues. Germline V gene lookup returns CDR1 MGHDK and CDR2 SYGVNS. The trim removed 7 bases at V and 3 bases at J, leaving 13 bases unmatched. The CDR3 here is CASTSALTGEDYGYTF. In DNA form, the CDR3 reads TGTGCCAGCACATCAGCCCTGACAGGGGAGGACTATGGCTACACCTTC.

This chain uses TRBV11-2 with TRBJ2-1; D is undetermined. V lost 1 base and J 4 bases, leaving 11 bases between the germline ends. This CDR3 spans 15 amino acids. CDR1 is SGHAT and CDR2 is FQNNGV in the germline V gene. As DNA, the CDR3 is TGTGCCAGCAGCTTAGGAGGTTCATTATACAATGAGCAGTTCTTC. It specifies CASSLGGSLYNEQFF.

V gene TRBV2 combines with J gene TRBJ1-2; D is uncertain. The V gene lost 0 bases and the J gene lost 5 bases, with 13 bases spanning the gap. The CDR3 extends over 15 amino acids. Germline V CDR1 and CDR2: SNHLY, FYNNEI. CDR3 in amino acids: CASSEARSVGYGYTF. The DNA for the CDR3 is TGTGCCAGCAGTGAAGCGCGGTCGGTGGGGTATGGCTACACCTTC.

This clonotype was seen more than once but under ten times. The chain employs TRBV29-1 and TRBJ2-1, with 7 bases fitting TRBD2. The length of the CDR3 is 14 residues. Germline values: CDR1 SQVTM, CDR2 ANQGSEA. Trimming removed 3 bases from V and 4 bases from J; junction bases left unmatched: 6. CDR3 sequence reads: CSVDFEAGYNEQFF. The CDR3 bases are TGCAGCGTTGATTTCGAAGCGGGGTACAATGAGCAGTTCTTC.

This clonotype was picked up many times. The CDR3 here is CASSEEKRGADTQYF. Here the CDR3 DNA reads TGTGCCAGCAGCGAAGAAAAGAGGGGCGCAGATACGCAGTATTTT. The chain employs TRBV9 and TRBJ2-3; D tentatively reads TRBD1 or TRBD2 (5 bases each). The CDR3 is 15 amino acids. Trimming cost V 3 bases and J 4 bases, with 15 bases left between them. CDR1 is SGDLS and CDR2 is YYNGEE in the germline V gene.

The chain combines TRBV29-1 with TRBJ2-3; the match to TRBD1 covers 9 bases. CDR3 size: 14 residues. Germline CDR1 reads SQVTM; CDR2 reads ANQGSEA. The V segment lost 6 bases and the J segment 2 bases; nucleotides outside the gene matches: 6. The CDR3 loop is CSVRDRENTDTQYF. CDR3 in DNA: TGCAGCGTCCGGGACAGGGAGAACACAGATACGCAGTATTTT.

The J gene is TRBJ1-2, the V gene TRBV10-3; D perhaps matches TRBD1 (5 bases). The V and J ends lost 8 bases and 5 bases respectively, with 18 bases between them. The length of the CDR3 is 14 residues. Looked up from germline, CDR1 is ENHRY and CDR2 is SYGVKD. CDR3 DNA sequence: TGTGCCATCTCGGGTTCGGGACGGAGATATGGCTACACCTTC. It translates to CAISGSGRRYGYTF.

This clonotype was detected only a few times. V is TRBV6-1 and J is TRBJ2-7; tentatively, D is TRBD1 (6 bases). This CDR3 spans 13 amino acids. The V gene's germline CDR1 is MNHNS and CDR2 SASEGT. Trimming took 8 bases from V and 1 from J, leaving 12 bases between them. In nucleotides, the CDR3 is TGTGCCAGCCGACCCGGACAGTCCTACGAGCAGTACTTC. Its protein is CASRPGQSYEQYF.

This clonotype was recorded a few times. CDR3 sequence (DNA): TGTGCCAGCAGCGCTGGACAGGGCGTTCGAGAGCAGTACTTC. As protein: CASSAGQGVREQYF. The chain is built from TRBV9 and TRBJ2-7; 8 nucleotides line up with TRBD1. This CDR3 region has 14 residues. The trim removed 3 bases at V and 7 bases at J, leaving 9 bases unmatched. Germline CDR1 and CDR2: SGDLS and YYNGEE.

This clonotype was seen only once. The chain joins TRBV20-1 to TRBJ1-6; D call uncertain. V lost 4 bases and J 8 bases, leaving 21 bases between the germline ends. The CDR3 is 16 residues long. CDR1 and CDR2 from the germline V gene are DFQATT and SNEGSKA (reference sequence). The CDR3 DNA follows: TGCAGTGCTAATGATCCATCTGAGGGTACGGATTCACCCCTCCACTTT. Amino acids: CSANDPSEGTDSPLHF.

This chain joins TRBV7-2 and TRBJ2-5; D unresolved. The germline V and J ends were trimmed by 1 base and 5 bases, with 17 bases remaining between them. Looked up from germline, CDR1 is SGHTA and CDR2 is FQGNSA. The CDR3 runs 16 residues. As DNA, the CDR3 is TGTGCCAGCAGCTTAGGTTTAAGGATCGGTGGGGAGACCCAGTACTTC. It is translated as CASSLGLRIGGETQYF.

The chain joins TRBV7-8 to TRBJ2-1; D might be TRBD2 (6 bases). V was trimmed by 3 bases and J by 5 bases, leaving 8 bases between them. Germline V gives CDR1 SGHVS, CDR2 FQNEAQ. The CDR3 length is 13 residues. The CDR3 DNA follows: TGTGCCAGCAGCTTCGGGACTCACAATGAGCAGTTCTTC. Its translation: CASSFGTHNEQFF.

This clonotype was detected a few times. The gene calls are TRBV18 and TRBJ2-2; 9 nucleotides agree with TRBD2. The trim removed 5 bases at V and 6 bases at J, leaving 10 bases unmatched. CDR1 is KGHSH and CDR2 is LQKENI in the germline V gene. The CDR3 covers 16 residues. The CDR3, as DNA: TGTGCCAGCTCAGCGAGCGGGGGGCCACCCCCCGGGGAGCTGTTTTTT. It codes for CASSASGGPPPGELFF.

In this sample, this clonotype turned up a few times. The V call is TRBV7-9, the J call TRBJ1-1; possibly TRBD1 for D (5 bases). Trimming took off 2 bases at V and 3 bases at J, with 13 bases between the two ends. Germline V gene sequence: CDR1 SEHNR, CDR2 FQNEAQ (reference sequence). The CDR3 runs to 15 residues. The CDR3 DNA sequence: TGTGCCAGCAGCTTATCGGGGGTAGGGGACACTGAAGCTTTCTTT. It yields the protein CASSLSGVGDTEAFF.

Comments on this clonotype: This may stem from a read error, because a much larger clone lies one nucleotide away. The chain uses TRBV5-1 and TRBJ2-3; D not resolved. The CDR3 runs 13 residues. The V gene's germline CDR1 is SGHRS and CDR2 YFSETQ. CDR3 sequence reads: CASSFNSKDTQCF. The DNA of the CDR3 is TGCGCCAGCAGCTTCAACTCTAAAGATACGCAGTGTTTT.

V and J are TRBV7-3 and TRBJ2-2; D remains unclear. V lost 1 base to trimming and J lost 2 bases, with 8 bases between them. The V gene's germline CDR1 is SGHTA and CDR2 FQGTGA. The CDR3 length is 15 residues. The CDR3 here is CASSLKGQNTGELFF. DNA of the CDR3: TGTGCCAGCAGCTTAAAAGGCCAAAACACCGGGGAGCTGTTTTTT.